The T cell receptor (beta chain) described here comes from a study of T cells expressing NK-cell markers (TCRdb year 2020). Background on the whole study: Three sorted T-cell subsets (CD3+CD56+NKG2C+, CD3+CD56+NKG2C- and CD3+CD56-NKG2C+) from seven to nine donors had their TCR beta-chain repertoires profiled. All eight donors whose samples were sequenced were randomly selected healthy volunteers, three of them men and five women. Libraries were sequenced as 2 x 150 bp reads on Illumina HiSeq 2000/2500, MiSeq or NextSeq. Among the eight sequenced donors, seven were HCMV-seropositive and one was HCMV-seronegative.

A note on this clonotype: Its target antigen remains unknown.

HCMV serostatus was determined by detecting HCMV-specific IgG in serum with a commercial ELISA kit. Peripheral blood mononuclear cells were isolated from blood by Ficoll density gradient centrifugation. Study-level results and caveats: Those dominant clonotypes were again the most abundant among CD3+CD56-NKG2C+ cells in a few donors, at about 28.3-65%. In more than five donors, the dominant CD3+CD56+NKG2C+ clonotypes were found to rank among the top 10 CD8+ clonotypes and to make up 1.0-7.0% of CD8+ T cells. Whether the expanded NKG2C-expressing T cell clones were specific for HCMV antigens was left unclear.

The listed sequencing device is Illumina HiSeq 2000. The TCR beta cDNA libraries were made using 5'RACE template switching, a step that added both a universal primer site and unique molecular identifiers. Priming for cDNA synthesis came from the TCR beta constant segment, and two successive PCR amplification steps followed. As for the authors' bioinformatics: MIGEC was used to demultiplex reads and group reads by UMI, and MiTCR was used to assemble and quantify clonotypes. To exclude erroneous sequences, any TCR cDNA sequence not supported by at least two reads was discarded. Downstream repertoire analysis used the tcR package, and clonotypes were matched across fractions by CDR3 nucleotide sequence plus V segment. Antigen specificity was annotated against VDJdb with VDJmatch, allowing one amino acid substitution in CDR3. Following reprocessing of the reads by TCRdb, the data hold one row per CDR3 protein sequence and no DNA is available. The V and J calls shown here were made by TCRdb, not taken from the authors' results. Per the sample table, the count is about 260,000 distinct CDR3 sequences. About 0.39% of the sample comes from the top ten.

Input material: blood T cells: a sorted CD56 or NKG2C T cell subset, CD4+ or CD8+ T cells, or bulk PBMC T cells (not recorded which). The receptor comes from a man between 18 and 29 years old in good health. Donor details come from another sample of the same person, matched by shared clones.

The CDR3 amino acid sequence is: CASSSPQGESTQYF. Recombination joined TRBV7-6 with TRBJ2-3; lacking DNA, the TRBD1 call made by TCRdb goes unchecked. CDR1 and CDR2 (SGHVS, FNYEAQ) derive from the germline V gene. CDR3 length: 14 amino acids, cysteine to phenylalanine. DNA is not recorded here.